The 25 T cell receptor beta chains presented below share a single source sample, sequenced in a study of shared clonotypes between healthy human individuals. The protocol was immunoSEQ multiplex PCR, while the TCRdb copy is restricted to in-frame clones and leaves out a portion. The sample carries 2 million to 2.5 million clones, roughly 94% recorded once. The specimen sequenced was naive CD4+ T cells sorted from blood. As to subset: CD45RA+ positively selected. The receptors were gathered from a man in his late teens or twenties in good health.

CDR3 sequence: CASSSGRVETQYF. As DNA, the CDR3 is TGTGCCAGCAGCTCGGGCAGGGTTGAGACCCAGTACTTC. The chain has TRBV11-2 and TRBJ2-5, with TRBD1 as a possible D gene (5 bases). The germline V gene has CDR1 SGHAT and CDR2 FQNNGV. This CDR3 has 13 residues. Trimming left V 4 bases short and J 5 bases short, with 11 bases between.

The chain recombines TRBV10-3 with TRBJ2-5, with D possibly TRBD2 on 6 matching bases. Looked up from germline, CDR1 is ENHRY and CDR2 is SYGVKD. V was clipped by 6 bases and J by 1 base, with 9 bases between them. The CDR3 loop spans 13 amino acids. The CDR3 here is CAISGTRQETQYF. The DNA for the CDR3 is TGTGCCATCAGCGGGACTCGCCAAGAGACCCAGTACTTC.

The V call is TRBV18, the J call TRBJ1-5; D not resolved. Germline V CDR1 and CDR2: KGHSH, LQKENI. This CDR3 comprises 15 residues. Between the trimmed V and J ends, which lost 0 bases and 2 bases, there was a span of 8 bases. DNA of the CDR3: TGTGCCAGCTCACCACCGGGTATGGGCAATCAGCCCCAGCATTTT. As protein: CASSPPGMGNQPQHF.

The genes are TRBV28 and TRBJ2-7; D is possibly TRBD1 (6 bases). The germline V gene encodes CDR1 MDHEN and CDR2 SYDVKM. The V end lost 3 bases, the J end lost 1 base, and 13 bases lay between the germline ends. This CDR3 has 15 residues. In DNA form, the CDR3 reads TGTGCCAGCAGTTTGGGGGAGACAGGATCCTACGAGCAGTACTTC. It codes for CASSLGETGSYEQYF.

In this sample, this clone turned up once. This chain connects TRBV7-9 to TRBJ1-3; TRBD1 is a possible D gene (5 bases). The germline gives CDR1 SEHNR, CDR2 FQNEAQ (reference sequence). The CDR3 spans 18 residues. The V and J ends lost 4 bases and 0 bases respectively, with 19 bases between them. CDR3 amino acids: CASSSLLAGPYSGNTIYF. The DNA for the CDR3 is TGTGCCAGCAGCTCACTTTTGGCGGGGCCCTACTCTGGAAACACCATATATTTT.

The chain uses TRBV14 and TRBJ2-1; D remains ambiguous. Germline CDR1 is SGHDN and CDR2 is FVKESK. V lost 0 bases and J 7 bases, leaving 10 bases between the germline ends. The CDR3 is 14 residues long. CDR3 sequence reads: CASSQDPTRNEQFF. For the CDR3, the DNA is TGTGCCAGCAGCCAAGATCCTACGCGGAATGAGCAGTTCTTC.

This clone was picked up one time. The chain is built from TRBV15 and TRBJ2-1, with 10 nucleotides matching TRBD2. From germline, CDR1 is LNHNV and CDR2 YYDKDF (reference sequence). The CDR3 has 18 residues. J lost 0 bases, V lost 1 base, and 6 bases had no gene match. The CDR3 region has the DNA TGTGCCACCAGCAGAGTAGGACTAGCGGCACCCTCCTACAATGAGCAGTTCTTC. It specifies CATSRVGLAAPSYNEQFF.

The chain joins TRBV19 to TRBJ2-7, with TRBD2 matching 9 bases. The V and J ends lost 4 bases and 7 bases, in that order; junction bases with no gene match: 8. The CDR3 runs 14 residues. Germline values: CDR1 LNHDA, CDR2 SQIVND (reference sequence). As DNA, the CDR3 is TGTGCCAGTAGTACCATAGCGGGAGTGCAAGAGCAGTACTTC. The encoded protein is CASSTIAGVQEQYF.

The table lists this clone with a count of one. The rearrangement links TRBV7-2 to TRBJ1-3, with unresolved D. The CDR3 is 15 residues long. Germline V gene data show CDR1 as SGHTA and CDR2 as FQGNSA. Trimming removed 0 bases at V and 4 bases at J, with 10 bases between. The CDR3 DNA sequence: TGTGCCAGCAGCTTAGCGGTGGCCCTCGGAAACACCATATATTTT. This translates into CASSLAVALGNTIYF.

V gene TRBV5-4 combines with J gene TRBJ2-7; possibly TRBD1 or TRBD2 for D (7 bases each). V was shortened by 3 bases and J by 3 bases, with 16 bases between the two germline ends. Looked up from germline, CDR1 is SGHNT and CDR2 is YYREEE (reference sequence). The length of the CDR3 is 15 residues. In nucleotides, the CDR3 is TGTGCCAGCAGCTCAGGGGGGGTAGGGTTCTACGAGCAGTACTTC. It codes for CASSSGGVGFYEQYF.

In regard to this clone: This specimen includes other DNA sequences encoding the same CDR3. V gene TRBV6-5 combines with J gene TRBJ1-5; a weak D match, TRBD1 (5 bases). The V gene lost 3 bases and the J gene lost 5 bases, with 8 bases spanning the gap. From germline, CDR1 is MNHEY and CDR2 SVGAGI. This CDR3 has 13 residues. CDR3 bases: TGTGCCAGCAGTTATTCGGGGGATCAGCCCCAGCATTTT. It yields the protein CASSYSGDQPQHF.

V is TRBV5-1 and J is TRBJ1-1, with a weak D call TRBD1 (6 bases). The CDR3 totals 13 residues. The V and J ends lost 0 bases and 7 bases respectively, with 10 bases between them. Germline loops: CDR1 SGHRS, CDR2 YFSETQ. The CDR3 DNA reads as TGCGCCAGCAGCTTGGAGGGGGTCAGTGAAGCTTTCTTT. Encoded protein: CASSLEGVSEAFF.

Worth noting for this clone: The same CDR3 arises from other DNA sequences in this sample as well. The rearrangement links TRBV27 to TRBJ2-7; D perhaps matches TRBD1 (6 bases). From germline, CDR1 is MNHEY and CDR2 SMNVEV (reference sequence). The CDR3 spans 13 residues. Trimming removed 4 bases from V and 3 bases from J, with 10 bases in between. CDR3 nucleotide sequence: TGTGCCAGCAGTTCACAGGGTTTCTACGAGCAGTACTTC. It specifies CASSSQGFYEQYF.

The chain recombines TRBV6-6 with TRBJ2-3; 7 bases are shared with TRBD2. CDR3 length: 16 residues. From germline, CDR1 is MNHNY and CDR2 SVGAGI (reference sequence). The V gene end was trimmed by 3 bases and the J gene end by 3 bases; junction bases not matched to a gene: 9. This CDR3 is CASSYPRREQTDTQYF. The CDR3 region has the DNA TGTGCCAGCAGTTATCCTCGGCGGGAGCAGACAGATACGCAGTATTTT.

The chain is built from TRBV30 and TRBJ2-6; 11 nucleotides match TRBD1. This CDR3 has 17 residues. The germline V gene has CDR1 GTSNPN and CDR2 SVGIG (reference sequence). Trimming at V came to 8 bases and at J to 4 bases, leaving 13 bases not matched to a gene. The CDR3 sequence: CAGQGATKWSGANVLTF. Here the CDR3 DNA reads TGTGCCGGACAGGGGGCGACTAAATGGTCCGGGGCCAACGTCCTGACTTTC.

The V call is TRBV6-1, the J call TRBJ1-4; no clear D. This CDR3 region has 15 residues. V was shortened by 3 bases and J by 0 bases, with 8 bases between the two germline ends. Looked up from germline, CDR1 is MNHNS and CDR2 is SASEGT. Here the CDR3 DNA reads TGTGCCAGCAGTGAGGACGTTGCAACTAATGAAAAACTGTTTTTT. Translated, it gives CASSEDVATNEKLFF.

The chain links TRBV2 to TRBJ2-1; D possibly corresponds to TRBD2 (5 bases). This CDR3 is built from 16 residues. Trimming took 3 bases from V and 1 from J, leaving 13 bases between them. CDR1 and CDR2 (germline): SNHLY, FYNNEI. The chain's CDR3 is CASSDDSRGSYNEQFF. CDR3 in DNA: TGTGCCAGCAGTGACGACTCCCGGGGTTCCTACAATGAGCAGTTCTTC. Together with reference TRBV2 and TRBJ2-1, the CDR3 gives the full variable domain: EPEVTQTPSHQVTQMGQEVILRCVPISNHLYFYWYRQILGQKVEFLVSFYNNEISEKSEIFDDQFSVERPDGSNFTLKIRSTKLEDSAMYFCASSDDSRGSYNEQFFGPGTRLTVL.

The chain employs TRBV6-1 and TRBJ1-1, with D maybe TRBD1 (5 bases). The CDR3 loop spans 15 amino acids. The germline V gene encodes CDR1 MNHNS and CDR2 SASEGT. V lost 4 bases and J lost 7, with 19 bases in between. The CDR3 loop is CASSGQTATAGEAFF. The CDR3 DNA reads TGTGCCAGCAGTGGTCAGACAGCTACGGCGGGTGAAGCTTTCTTT.

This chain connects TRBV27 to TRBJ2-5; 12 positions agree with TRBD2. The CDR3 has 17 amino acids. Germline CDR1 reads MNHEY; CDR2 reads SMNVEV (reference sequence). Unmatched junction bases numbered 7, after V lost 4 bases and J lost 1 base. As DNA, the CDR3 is TGTGCCAGCAGTTCTAAACTAGCGGGGGGATTCCAAGAGACCCAGTACTTC. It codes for CASSSKLAGGFQETQYF.

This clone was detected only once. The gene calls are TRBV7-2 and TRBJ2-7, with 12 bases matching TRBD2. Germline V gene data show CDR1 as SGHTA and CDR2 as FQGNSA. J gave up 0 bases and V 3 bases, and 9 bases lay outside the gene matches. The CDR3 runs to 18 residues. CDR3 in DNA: TGTGCCAGCAGCTTTACGACTAGCGGGAGACTCAGCTCCTACGAGCAGTACTTC. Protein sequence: CASSFTTSGRLSSYEQYF.

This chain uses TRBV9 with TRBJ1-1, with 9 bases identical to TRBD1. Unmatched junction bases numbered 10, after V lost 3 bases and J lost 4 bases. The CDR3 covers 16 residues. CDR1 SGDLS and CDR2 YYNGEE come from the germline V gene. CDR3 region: CASSGVPGQGSTEAFF. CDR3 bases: TGTGCCAGCAGCGGGGTCCCGGGACAGGGTTCCACTGAAGCTTTCTTT.

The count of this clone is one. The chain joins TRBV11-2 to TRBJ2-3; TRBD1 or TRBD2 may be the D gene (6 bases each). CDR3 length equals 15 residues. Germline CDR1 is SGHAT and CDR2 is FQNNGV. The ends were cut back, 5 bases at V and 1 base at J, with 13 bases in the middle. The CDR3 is CASSQEGGRTDTQYF. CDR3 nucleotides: TGTGCCAGCAGCCAGGAGGGGGGCCGCACAGATACGCAGTATTTT.

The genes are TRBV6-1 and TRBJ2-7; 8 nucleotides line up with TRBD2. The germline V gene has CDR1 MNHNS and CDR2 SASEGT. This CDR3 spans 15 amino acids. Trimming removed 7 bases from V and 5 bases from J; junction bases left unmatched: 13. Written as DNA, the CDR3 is TGTGCCAGCACCGTACTAGCGGTCCTTAGGGACGAGCAGTACTTC. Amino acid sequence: CASTVLAVLRDEQYF.

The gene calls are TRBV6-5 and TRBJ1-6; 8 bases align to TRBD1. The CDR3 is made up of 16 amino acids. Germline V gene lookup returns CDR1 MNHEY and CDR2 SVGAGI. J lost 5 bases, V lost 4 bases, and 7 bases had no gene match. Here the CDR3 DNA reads TGTGCCAGCAGTTTCTACCCGACAGGGGATAATTCACCCCTCCACTTT. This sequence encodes CASSFYPTGDNSPLHF.

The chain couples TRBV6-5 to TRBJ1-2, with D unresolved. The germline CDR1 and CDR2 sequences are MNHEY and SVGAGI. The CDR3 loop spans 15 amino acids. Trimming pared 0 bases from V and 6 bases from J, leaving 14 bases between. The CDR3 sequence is CASSYSIVKLHGYTF. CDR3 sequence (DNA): TGTGCCAGCAGTTACTCGATCGTGAAGTTACATGGCTACACCTTC.